The clone carrying this T cell receptor (beta chain) came up many times. In TCRdb, the RACE reads were re-called with MiXCR into one record per CDR3 protein. The data hold 57,000 or so distinct CDR3 sequences, with over 9% observed a single time. This sample was taken from a study of human T cells and chemical hapten exposure. The germline V and J ends were trimmed by 5 bases and 0 bases, with 15 bases remaining between them. The CDR3 length is 16 residues. Germline CDR1 MNHEY, CDR2 SMNVEV (reference sequence). The time point here: pre-sensitization, week 0. Treatment of the sample: therapeutic diphenylcyclopropenone sensitization with weekly scalp DPC.

The chain carries TRBV27 and TRBJ2-3; tentative D call: TRBD2 (6 bases). The input for sequencing was whole blood, taken in connection with sensitization to the hapten diphenylcyclopropenone (DPC). The clonotype comes from a woman aged 40 to 55 with alopecia areata. Some clones in this sample may be carry-over from other donors' samples. The CDR3 reads CASSSFGGTSTDTQYF. The DNA of the CDR3 is TGTGCCAGCAGTAGCTTTGGCGGGACTAGCACAGATACGCAGTATTTT.